This T cell receptor beta chain was identified in a study of T cells in Graves' hyperthyroidism and ophthalmopathy. Active moderate-to-severe ophthalmopathy, Clinical Activity Score at least 3, NOSPECS at least 4, under 3 months' duration. Patients having uncontrolled infection, another autoimmune disease, pregnancy or lactation were not included. PBMCs were derived from 7.5 to 10 ml fresh peripheral blood. Amplified TCR beta CDR3 regions derived from RNA transcripts. In the first-round RT-PCR of the TCR CDR3, the HTBI primer set was used. TCRdb independently ran MiXCR on the multiplex PCR reads; one entry per CDR3 protein. Of hundreds of thousands of distinct CDR3 sequences listed, roughly 14% are singletons. In this sample, this clonotype turned up many times. V lost 5 bases, J lost 4 bases, and 17 bases lay in between. Germline V gene lookup returns CDR1 SGHVS and CDR2 FQNEAQ. There are 15 residues in the CDR3.

This sequence was found in a woman in her thirties or forties with Graves' ophthalmopathy. The chain has TRBV7-8 and TRBJ1-1; D gene ambiguous. Sequenced input: blood. This CDR3 reads CASSRDAGYGTEAFF. The CDR3 nucleotides read TGTGCCAGCAGCCGGGATGCTGGGTACGGCACTGAAGCTTTCTTT.